The entry below describes one T cell receptor beta chain. The CDR3 totals 14 residues. Germline V lookup: CDR1 GTSNPN, CDR2 SVGIG (reference sequence). Trimming left V 0 bases short and J 5 bases short, with 10 bases between. The sample is drawn from a study of OX40 agonist ivuxolimab in advanced cancers. The wider study: Dose-escalation cases comprised hepatocellular carcinoma, melanoma, renal cell or head and neck cancer.

This table comes from immunoSEQ multiplex PCR, and its TCRdb copy is limited to in-frame clones, with some not included. The data hold tens of thousands of clones, with about 86% observed a single time. The rearrangement links TRBV30 to TRBJ1-4; the D is unclear. The sequenced sample was CD4+ or CD8+ T cells sorted from blood, obtained in a trial of the OX40 agonist ivuxolimab. This receptor was taken from an adult with an advanced solid tumor such as melanoma, head and neck, liver or kidney cancer. CDR3 protein: CAWSVPPPNEKLFF. For the CDR3, the DNA is TGTGCCTGGAGTGTACCCCCCCCGAATGAAAAACTGTTTTTT.